This T cell receptor (beta chain) was sequenced in a study of OX40 agonist ivuxolimab in advanced cancers. About the study: Aged roughly 20 to 85 with a mean of approximately 60 years, they were roughly 83% male.

Clones were sequenced by immunoSEQ multiplex PCR, and TCRdb holds only the in-frame ones, with some missing. The data contain around 32,000 clones, roughly 87% of them singletons. Trimming removed 3 bases at V and 0 bases at J, with 11 bases between. Germline lookup yields CDR1 SGDLS and CDR2 YYNGEE. The CDR3 contains 15 residues. As to this clone: Its antigen is as yet unknown.

Study results and caveats: At 0.1 to 3.0 mg/kg and by week 6, CD4+ and CD8+ T cells in the blood had expanded clonally.

The sequencing here drew on CD4+ or CD8+ T cells sorted from blood, taken in a trial of the OX40 agonist ivuxolimab. This chain uses TRBV9 with TRBJ2-3; perhaps TRBD1 as D (6 bases). The receptor comes from an adult with an advanced solid tumor such as melanoma, head and neck, liver or kidney cancer. The CDR3 sequence is CASSAGQTSTDTQYF. In DNA form, the CDR3 reads TGTGCCAGCAGCGCTGGACAGACTAGCACAGATACGCAGTATTTT. The full variable domain, its missing parts supplied by reference TRBV9 and TRBJ2-3, is DSGVTQTPKHLITATGQRVTLRCSPRSGDLSVYWYQQSLDQGLQFLIQYYNGEERAKGNILERFSAQQFPDLHSELNLSSLELGDSALYFCASSAGQTSTDTQYFGPGTRLTVL.